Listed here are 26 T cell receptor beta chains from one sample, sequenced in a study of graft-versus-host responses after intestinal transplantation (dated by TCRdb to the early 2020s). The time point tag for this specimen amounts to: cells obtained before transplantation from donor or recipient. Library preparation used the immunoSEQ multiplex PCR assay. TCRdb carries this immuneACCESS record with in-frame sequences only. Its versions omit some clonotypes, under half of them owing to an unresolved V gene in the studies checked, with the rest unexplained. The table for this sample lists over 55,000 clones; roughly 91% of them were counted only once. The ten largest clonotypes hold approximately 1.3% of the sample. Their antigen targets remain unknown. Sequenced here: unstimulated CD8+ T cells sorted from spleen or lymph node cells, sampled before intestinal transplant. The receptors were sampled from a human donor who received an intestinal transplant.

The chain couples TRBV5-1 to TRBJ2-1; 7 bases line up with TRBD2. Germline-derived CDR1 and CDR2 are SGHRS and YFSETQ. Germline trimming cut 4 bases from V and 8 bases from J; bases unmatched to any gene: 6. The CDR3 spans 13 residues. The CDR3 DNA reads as TGCGCCAGCAGCGGGGGACTAATAGATGAGCAGTTCTTC. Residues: CASSGGLIDEQFF. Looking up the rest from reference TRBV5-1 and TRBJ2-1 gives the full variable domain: KAGVTQTPRYLIKTRGQQVTLSCSPISGHRSVSWYQQTPGQGLQFLFEYFSETQRNKGNFPGRFSGRQFSNSRSEMNVSTLELGDSALYLCASSGGLIDEQFFGPGTRLTVL.

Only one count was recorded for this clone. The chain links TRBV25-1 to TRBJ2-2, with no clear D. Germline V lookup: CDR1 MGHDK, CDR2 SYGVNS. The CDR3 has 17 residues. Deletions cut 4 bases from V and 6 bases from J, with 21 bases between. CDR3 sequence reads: CASSAPSVGSPPGELFF. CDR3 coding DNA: TGTGCCAGCAGTGCGCCTTCAGTGGGCTCCCCCCCCGGGGAGCTGTTTTTT.

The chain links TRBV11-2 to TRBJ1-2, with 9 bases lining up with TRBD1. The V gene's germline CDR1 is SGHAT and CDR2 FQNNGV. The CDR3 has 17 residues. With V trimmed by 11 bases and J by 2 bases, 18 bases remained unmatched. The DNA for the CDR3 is TGTGCCGGGGGTTGGGGGGACAGGGACGTATTGAACTATGGCTACACCTTC. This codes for CAGGWGDRDVLNYGYTF.

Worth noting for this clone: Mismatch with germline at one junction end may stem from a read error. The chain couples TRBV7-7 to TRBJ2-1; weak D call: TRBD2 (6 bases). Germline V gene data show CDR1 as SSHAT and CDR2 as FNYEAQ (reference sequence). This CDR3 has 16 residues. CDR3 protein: CASSRVAGLSYNEQFF. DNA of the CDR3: TGTGCTAGCAGCCGGGTGGCGGGGTTGTCCTACAATGAGCAGTTCTTC.

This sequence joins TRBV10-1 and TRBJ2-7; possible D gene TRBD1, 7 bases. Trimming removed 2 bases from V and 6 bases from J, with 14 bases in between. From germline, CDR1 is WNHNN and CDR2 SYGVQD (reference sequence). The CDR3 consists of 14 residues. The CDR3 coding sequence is TGCGCCAGCAGTGAGGATTGGCAGGGGGGCGAGCAGTACTTC. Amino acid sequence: CASSEDWQGGEQYF.

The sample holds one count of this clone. CDR3 in DNA: TGTGCCAGCAGGCCGGGACAGGCCCACAATCAGCCCCAGCATTTT. This encodes CASRPGQAHNQPQHF. This chain connects TRBV6-5 to TRBJ1-5; 8 bases match TRBD1. Germline CDR1 and CDR2: MNHEY and SVGAGI. This CDR3 comprises 15 residues. The ends lost 6 bases at V and 3 bases at J; junction bases unmatched: 7.

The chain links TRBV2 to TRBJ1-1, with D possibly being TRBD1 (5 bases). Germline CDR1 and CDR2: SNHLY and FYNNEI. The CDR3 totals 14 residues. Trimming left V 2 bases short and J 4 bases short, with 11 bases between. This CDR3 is CASSEYHRGTEAFF. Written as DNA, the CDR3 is TGTGCCAGCAGTGAATATCATAGGGGCACTGAAGCTTTCTTT. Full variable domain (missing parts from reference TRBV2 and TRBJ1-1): EPEVTQTPSHQVTQMGQEVILRCVPISNHLYFYWYRQILGQKVEFLVSFYNNEISEKSEIFDDQFSVERPDGSNFTLKIRSTKLEDSAMYFCASSEYHRGTEAFFGQGTRLTVV.

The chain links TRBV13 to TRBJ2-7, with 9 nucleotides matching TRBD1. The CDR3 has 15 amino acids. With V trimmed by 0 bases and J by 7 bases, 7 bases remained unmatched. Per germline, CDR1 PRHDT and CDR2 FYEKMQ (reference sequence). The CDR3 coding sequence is TGTGCCAGCAGCTTAGGCGGACAGGGGACGGGGGAGCAGTACTTC. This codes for CASSLGGQGTGEQYF. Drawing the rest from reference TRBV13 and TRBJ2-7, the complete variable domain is AAGVIQSPRHLIKEKRETATLKCYPIPRHDTVYWYQQGPGQDPQFLISFYEKMQSDKGSIPDRFSAQQFSDYHSELNMSSLELGDSALYFCASSLGGQGTGEQYFGPGTRLTVT.

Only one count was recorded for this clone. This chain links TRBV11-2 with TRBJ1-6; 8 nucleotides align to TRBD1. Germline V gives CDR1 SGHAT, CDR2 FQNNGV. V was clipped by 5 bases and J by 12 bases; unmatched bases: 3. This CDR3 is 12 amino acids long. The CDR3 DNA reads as TGTGCCAGCAGCCAGGGGGCAGGACCCCTCCACTTT. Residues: CASSQGAGPLHF.

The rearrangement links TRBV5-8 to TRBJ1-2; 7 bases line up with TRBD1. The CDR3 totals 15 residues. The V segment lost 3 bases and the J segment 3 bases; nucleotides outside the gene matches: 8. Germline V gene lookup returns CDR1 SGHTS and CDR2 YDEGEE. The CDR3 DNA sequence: TGTGCCAGCAGCTGGTCGACAGGGCACGACTATGGCTACACCTTC. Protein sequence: CASSWSTGHDYGYTF.

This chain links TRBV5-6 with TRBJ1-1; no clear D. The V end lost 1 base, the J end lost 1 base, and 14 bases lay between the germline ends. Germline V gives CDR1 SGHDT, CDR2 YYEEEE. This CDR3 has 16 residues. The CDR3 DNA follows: TGTGCCAGCAGCTTGACCAACAACGAATGGAACACTGAAGCTTTCTTT. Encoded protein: CASSLTNNEWNTEAFF.

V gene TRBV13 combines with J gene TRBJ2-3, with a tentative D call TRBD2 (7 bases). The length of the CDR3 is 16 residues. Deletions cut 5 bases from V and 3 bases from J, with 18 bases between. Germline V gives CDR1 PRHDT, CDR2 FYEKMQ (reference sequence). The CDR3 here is CASSPMGGATTDTQYF. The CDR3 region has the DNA TGTGCCAGCAGCCCCATGGGGGGGGCGACTACAGATACGCAGTATTTT.

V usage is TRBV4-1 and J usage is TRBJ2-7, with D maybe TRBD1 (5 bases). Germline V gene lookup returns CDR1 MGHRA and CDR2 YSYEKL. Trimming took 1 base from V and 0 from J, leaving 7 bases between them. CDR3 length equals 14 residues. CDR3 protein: CASSQGQTSYEQYF. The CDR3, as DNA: TGCGCCAGCAGCCAAGGACAGACCTCCTACGAGCAGTACTTC.

CDR3 in amino acids: CASSDGTGYDNEQFF. The CDR3 DNA follows: TGTGCCAGCAGTGATGGGACAGGGTACGACAATGAGCAGTTCTTC. The chain joins TRBV2 to TRBJ2-1; TRBD1 matches at 9 bases. The CDR3 totals 15 residues. The germline gives CDR1 SNHLY, CDR2 FYNNEI. Trimming removed 3 bases from V and 5 bases from J; junction bases left unmatched: 5.

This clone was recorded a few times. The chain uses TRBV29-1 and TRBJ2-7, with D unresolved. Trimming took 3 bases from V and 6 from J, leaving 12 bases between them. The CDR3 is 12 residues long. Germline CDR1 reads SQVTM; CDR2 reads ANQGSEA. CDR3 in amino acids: CSVDNQDGEQYF. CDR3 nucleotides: TGCAGCGTTGATAATCAGGATGGCGAGCAGTACTTC.

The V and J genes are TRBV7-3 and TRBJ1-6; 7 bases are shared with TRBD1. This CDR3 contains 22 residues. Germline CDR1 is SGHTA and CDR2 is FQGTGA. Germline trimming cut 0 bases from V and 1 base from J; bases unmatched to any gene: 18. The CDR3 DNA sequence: TGTGCCAGCAGCTTAACGGGCCCAGGAGGGGGCGCGTTATATTCCTATAATTCACCCCTCCACTTT. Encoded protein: CASSLTGPGGGALYSYNSPLHF.

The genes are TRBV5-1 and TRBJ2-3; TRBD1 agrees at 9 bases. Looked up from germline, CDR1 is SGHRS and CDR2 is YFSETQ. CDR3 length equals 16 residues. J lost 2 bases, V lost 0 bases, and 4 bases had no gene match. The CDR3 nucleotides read TGCGCCAGCAGCTTGGAGACAGGGGGGTACACAGATACGCAGTATTTT. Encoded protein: CASSLETGGYTDTQYF.

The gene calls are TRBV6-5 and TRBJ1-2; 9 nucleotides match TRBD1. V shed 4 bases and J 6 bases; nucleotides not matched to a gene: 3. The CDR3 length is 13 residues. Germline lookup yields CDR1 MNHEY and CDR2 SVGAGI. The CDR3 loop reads CASSSQGADGYTF. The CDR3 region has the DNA TGTGCCAGCAGTTCACAGGGGGCGGATGGCTACACCTTC.

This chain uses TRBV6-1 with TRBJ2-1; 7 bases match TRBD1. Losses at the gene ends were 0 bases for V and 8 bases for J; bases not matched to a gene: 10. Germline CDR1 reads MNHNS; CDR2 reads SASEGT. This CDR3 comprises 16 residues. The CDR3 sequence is CASSEARRTGLHEQFF. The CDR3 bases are TGTGCCAGCAGTGAAGCGCGAAGGACAGGACTTCATGAGCAGTTCTTC.

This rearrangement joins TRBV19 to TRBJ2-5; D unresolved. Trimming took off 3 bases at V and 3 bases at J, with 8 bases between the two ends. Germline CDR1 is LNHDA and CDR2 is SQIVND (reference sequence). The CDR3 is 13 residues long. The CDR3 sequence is CASSIWSEETQYF. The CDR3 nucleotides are TGTGCCAGTAGTATTTGGAGCGAAGAGACCCAGTACTTC.

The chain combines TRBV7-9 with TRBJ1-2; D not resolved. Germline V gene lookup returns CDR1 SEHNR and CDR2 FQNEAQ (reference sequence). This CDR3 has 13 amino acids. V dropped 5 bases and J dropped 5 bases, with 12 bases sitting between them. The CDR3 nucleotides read TGTGCCAGCAGCCCGAGCCTAGAGTATGGCTACACCTTC. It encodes CASSPSLEYGYTF.

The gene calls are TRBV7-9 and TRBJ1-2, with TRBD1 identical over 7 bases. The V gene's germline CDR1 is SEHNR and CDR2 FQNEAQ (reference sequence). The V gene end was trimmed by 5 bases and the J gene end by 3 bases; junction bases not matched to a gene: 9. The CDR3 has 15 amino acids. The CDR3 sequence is CASSQAFGTDYGYTF. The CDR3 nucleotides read TGTGCCAGCAGCCAGGCCTTTGGGACAGACTATGGCTACACCTTC.

The CDR3 sequence: CASSPGTFYEQYF. CDR3 in DNA: TGTGCCAGCAGCCCTGGGACTTTCTACGAGCAGTACTTC. The V and J genes are TRBV7-6 and TRBJ2-7, with a possible D match to TRBD2 (6 bases). Germline values: CDR1 SGHVS, CDR2 FNYEAQ. V lost 5 bases to trimming and J lost 3 bases, with 11 bases between them. This CDR3 is 13 amino acids long.

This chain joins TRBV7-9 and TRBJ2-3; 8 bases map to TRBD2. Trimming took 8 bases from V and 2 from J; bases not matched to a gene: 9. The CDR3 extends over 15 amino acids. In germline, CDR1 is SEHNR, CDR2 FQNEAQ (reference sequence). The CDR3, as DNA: TGTGCCAGCGGGCTTAGCGGGGCGGTCACAGATACGCAGTATTTT. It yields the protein CASGLSGAVTDTQYF. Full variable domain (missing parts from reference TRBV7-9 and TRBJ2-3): DTGVSQNPRHKITKRGQNVTFRCDPISEHNRLYWYRQTLGQGPEFLTYFQNEAQLEKSRLLSDRFSAERPKGSFSTLEIQRTEQGDSAMYLCASGLSGAVTDTQYFGPGTRLTVL.

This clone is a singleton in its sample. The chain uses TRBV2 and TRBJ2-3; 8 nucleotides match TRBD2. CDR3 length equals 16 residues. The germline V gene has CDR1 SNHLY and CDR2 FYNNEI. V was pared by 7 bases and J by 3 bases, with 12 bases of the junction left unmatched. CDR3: CASIPWAGGVTDTQYF. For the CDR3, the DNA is TGTGCCAGCATCCCGTGGGCGGGGGGAGTGACAGATACGCAGTATTTT.

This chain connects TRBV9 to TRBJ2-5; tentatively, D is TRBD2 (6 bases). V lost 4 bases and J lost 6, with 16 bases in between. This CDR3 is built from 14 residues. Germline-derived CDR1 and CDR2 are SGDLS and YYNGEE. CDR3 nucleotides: TGTGCCAGCAGCCCAGCGGACTATAGGAAGACCCAGTACTTC. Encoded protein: CASSPADYRKTQYF.